These T cell receptor beta chains were read from a single sample in a study of T cells after yellow fever vaccination. Each CDR3 protein is one row after TCRdb ran MiXCR on the 5' RACE reads. The profile shows 350,000 to 450,000 distinct CDR3 sequences, around 19% of them singletons. The sequencing here drew on PBMCs, taken before the yellow fever booster vaccination. All receptors come from a young man who received the YFV17D yellow fever vaccine. The CDR3 runs from the conserved cysteine through the conserved F or W. A D gene is named only where the DNA matches it firmly. Expanded clones get a size class; other rows say once, few or many, or leave the size out.

D gene,J gene,V gene,clone size,CDR3 DNA,CDR3 protein
-,TRBJ2-4,TRBV4-1,few,TGCGCCAGCAGCCAAGGGGGGACCATCAAAAACATTCAGTACTTC,CASSQGGTIKNIQYF
-,TRBJ2-6,TRBV27,-,TGTGCCAGCAGTTTATTCGGGGGACTGGCAACTGGGGCCAACGTCCTGACTTTC,CASSLFGGLATGANVLTF
-,TRBJ1-1,TRBV7-2,few,TGTGCCAGCAGCCCGCAAGCAGGGAACATGAACACTGAAGCTTTCTTT,CASSPQAGNMNTEAFF
-,TRBJ2-3,TRBV6-2/TRBV6-3,-,TGTGCCAGCAGTTACTATAGCTCCGATACGCAGTATTTT,CASSYYSSDTQYF
-,TRBJ2-1,TRBV16,few,TGTGCCAGCAGCCAATTTCAGCAGCAGTTCTTC,CASSQFQQQFF
TRBD2,TRBJ2-2,TRBV5-1,few,TGCGCCAGCAGTGCGGGGGGGCTGCGGACCGGGGAGCTGTTTTTT,CASSAGGLRTGELFF
-,TRBJ2-1,TRBV15,-,TGTGCCACCAGCAGAGCGGGTGGACTGTCCTCCTACAATGAGCAGTTCTTC,CATSRAGGLSSYNEQFF
TRBD2,TRBJ2-7,TRBV5-1,-,TGCGCCAGCAGAGTCGGACTAGCAAGCTCCTACGAGCAGTACTTC,CASRVGLASSYEQYF
-,TRBJ1-4,TRBV7-2,-,TGTGCCAGCAGCTTTGCTACGCGGGGTGAAAAACTGTTTTTT,CASSFATRGEKLFF
-,TRBJ2-2,TRBV12-3/TRBV12-4,-,TGTGCCAGCAGTCTGGACGGGGACACCGGGGAGCTGTTTTTT,CASSLDGDTGELFF
TRBD2,TRBJ2-3,TRBV6-5,-,TGTGCCAGCAGTTTAGCGGGACATTACTTGTATTTT,CASSLAGHYLYF